Sequencing of this TCR beta chain was carried out in a study of blood T cell repertoires in COVID-19. Across the whole study: Sites in the United States, Italy and Spain provided acute and convalescent COVID-19 samples. T cells, B-cell-depleted T cells, or PBMCs provided the cDNA or gDNA that served as material.

The germline V gene has CDR1 SGDLS and CDR2 YYNGEE. The CDR3 runs 15 residues. V trimming: 4 bases; J trimming: 2 bases; junction bases outside the gene matches: 5. Original handling: Amplifying reference gene primers gave estimates of nucleated cell counts. Profiling relied on immunoSEQ multiplex PCR, and the TCRdb table lists in-frame clones only, not all of them. V and J calls and clone size follow that table, whereas D and trimming were derived from the DNA. The table records about 260,000 clones, more than 80% of them present only once. This TCR derives from a woman aged 40 to 50 with acute or convalescent COVID-19. The specimen sequenced was peripheral blood. The rearrangement links TRBV9 to TRBJ2-1; 8 bases fit TRBD1. CDR3 nucleotide sequence: TGTGCCAGCAGCCTAGACAGGGGTACCTACAATGAGCAGTTCTTC. Amino acid sequence: CASSLDRGTYNEQFF.